A single sample gave rise to the 6 T cell receptor beta chains below, sequenced in a study of blood T cell repertoires in COVID-19. Only in-frame clones appear in the TCRdb table, and some are missing; sequencing was by immunoSEQ multiplex PCR. The repertoire holds some 220,000 clones, with around 83% as singletons. Sequencing was carried out using peripheral blood. Receptors were obtained from a man aged 50-59 years who had recovered from COVID-19.

The chain carries TRBV5-5 and TRBJ2-5; TRBD1 is a possible D gene (6 bases). V was pared by 0 bases and J by 4 bases, with 13 bases between. Germline V gives CDR1 SGHKS, CDR2 YYEKEE (reference sequence). The CDR3 has 15 amino acids. CDR3 loop: CASSLVRTETETQYF. For the CDR3, the DNA is TGTGCCAGCAGCTTGGTGCGGACAGAGACAGAGACCCAGTACTTC.

The gene calls are TRBV7-9 and TRBJ2-1; the match to TRBD2 covers 13 bases. Trimming took 3 bases from V and 10 from J; bases not matched to a gene: 3. The germline V gene encodes CDR1 SEHNR and CDR2 FQNEAQ (reference sequence). There are 14 residues in the CDR3. The CDR3 DNA follows: TGTGCCAGCAGCTTCCAGGGACTAGCGGGAGAGCAGTTCTTC. It specifies CASSFQGLAGEQFF.

V usage is TRBV7-9 and J usage is TRBJ2-1; 8 bases are shared with TRBD2. J was trimmed by 5 bases and V by 4 bases; bases with no gene match: 7. CDR3 size: 15 residues. Per the germline V gene, CDR1 is SEHNR and CDR2 is FQNEAQ (reference sequence). The CDR3 loop is CASSSISGIHNEQFF. In DNA, the CDR3 is TGTGCCAGCAGCTCGATTAGCGGGATTCACAATGAGCAGTTCTTC.

The gene calls are TRBV25-1 and TRBJ2-3; TRBD1 matches at 9 bases. Germline values: CDR1 MGHDK, CDR2 SYGVNS. With 7 bases clipped from V and 3 bases from J, the junction kept 5 bases outside the gene matches. This CDR3 contains 14 residues. CDR3 in DNA: TGTGCCAGCAACCCGGACAGGGGAACAGATACGCAGTATTTT. Translated: CASNPDRGTDTQYF. The full variable domain, rest sourced from reference TRBV25-1 and TRBJ2-3, is EADIYQTPRYLVIGTGKKITLECSQTMGHDKMYWYQQDPGMELHLIHYSYGVNSTEKGDLSSESTVSRIRTEHFPLTLESARPSHTSQYLCASNPDRGTDTQYFGPGTRLTVL.

This clone was seen just once. The chain joins TRBV6-6 to TRBJ1-1, with D perhaps TRBD1 (5 bases). Germline V gene data show CDR1 as MNHNY and CDR2 as SVGAGI (reference sequence). V was trimmed by 5 bases and J by 4 bases, leaving 17 bases between them. The CDR3 extends over 15 amino acids. CDR3 in DNA: TGTGCCAGCAGTCGCCTTGGACCGGGGGGCACTGAAGCTTTCTTT. This codes for CASSRLGPGGTEAFF.

This rearrangement joins TRBV7-9 to TRBJ2-7; TRBD2 might be the D (5 bases). V was clipped by 2 bases and J by 12 bases, with 14 bases between them. The CDR3 runs to 12 residues. CDR1 is SEHNR and CDR2 is FQNEAQ in the germline V gene (reference sequence). CDR3 residues: CASSLWERLLYF. CDR3 DNA sequence: TGTGCCAGCAGCTTATGGGAGAGACTTTTGTACTTC.